These T cell receptor beta chains were read from a single sample in a study of T-cell reconstitution after alpha-beta-depleted transplantation in children. From the PCR reads, TCRdb called clonotypes with MiXCR, one entry per CDR3 protein. The sample has hundreds of thousands of distinct CDR3 sequences, around 13% seen once; the top ten hold 0.79%. The specimen comprised PBMCs, sampled before TCRalphabeta/CD19-depleted stem cell transplant. These receptors were collected from a girl aged 2-9 years with congenital amegakaryocytic thrombocytopenia, due to receive a stem cell transplant. Both conserved end residues are part of each CDR3.

V gene: TRBV20-1
J gene: TRBJ1-2
CDR3 protein: CSARTGTANYGYTF

V gene: TRBV7-2
J gene: TRBJ2-7
CDR3 protein: CASSLSARGEQNF

V gene: TRBV12-5
J gene: TRBJ2-4
CDR3 protein: CASTKGGLAGEKNIQYF

V gene: TRBV20-1
J gene: TRBJ2-2
CDR3 protein: CSAREGTSTGELFF

V gene: TRBV20-1
J gene: TRBJ1-4
CDR3 protein: CSATRGGRGEKLFF

V gene: TRBV29-1
J gene: TRBJ2-3
CDR3 protein: CSVDRGGDTDTQYF

V gene: TRBV7-2
J gene: TRBJ2-1
CDR3 protein: CASSPPRNYRGYNEQFF

V gene: TRBV7-6
J gene: TRBJ2-7
CDR3 protein: CASSFAPGGLGDEQYF

V gene: TRBV21-1
J gene: TRBJ2-1
CDR3 protein: CASNVGLAGGITYNEQFF

V gene: TRBV7-9
J gene: TRBJ2-5
CDR3 protein: CASSLVEGSGQETQYF

V gene: TRBV29-1
J gene: TRBJ2-7
CDR3 protein: CSVEITGSPGYEQYF

V gene: TRBV7-9
J gene: TRBJ2-3
CDR3 protein: CASSLVRDDTDTQYF

V gene: TRBV6-5
J gene: TRBJ2-2
CDR3 protein: CASSMGYTGELFF

V gene: TRBV29-1
J gene: TRBJ1-1
CDR3 protein: CSVHRWNTEAFF

V gene: TRBV5-1
J gene: TRBJ2-2
CDR3 protein: CASRTSGVYTGELFF

V gene: TRBV20-1
J gene: TRBJ1-4
CDR3 protein: CSAPPRQGEEKLFF

V gene: TRBV5-1
J gene: TRBJ1-1
CDR3 protein: CASSRDLMNTEAFF

V gene: TRBV20-1
J gene: TRBJ2-7
CDR3 protein: CSASWRAGVFYEQYF

V gene: TRBV20-1
J gene: TRBJ2-7
CDR3 protein: CSARGAISGSSYEQYF

V gene: TRBV4-2
J gene: TRBJ2-4
CDR3 protein: CASSPGQSLAKNIQYF

V gene: TRBV29-1
J gene: TRBJ2-2
CDR3 protein: CSVPSGLAGGQGGELFF

V gene: TRBV7-2
J gene: TRBJ2-3
CDR3 protein: CASSPHRAPDTQYF

V gene: TRBV9
J gene: TRBJ1-2
CDR3 protein: CASSEFPGTVNYGYTF

V gene: TRBV5-1
J gene: TRBJ1-5
CDR3 protein: CASSLGIAGGDSNQPQHF

V gene: TRBV18
J gene: TRBJ2-5
CDR3 protein: CASSPVGGETQYF

V gene: TRBV25-1
J gene: TRBJ2-1
CDR3 protein: CASSESPGLPYNEQFF

V gene: TRBV28
J gene: TRBJ2-1
CDR3 protein: CASSFSLFRNEQFF

V gene: TRBV15
J gene: TRBJ1-1
CDR3 protein: CATRTGLNTEAFF

V gene: TRBV29-1
J gene: TRBJ2-4
CDR3 protein: CSVLEPGGIQYF

V gene: TRBV7-2
J gene: TRBJ2-7
CDR3 protein: CASSLGTSRRYSEQYF

V gene: TRBV20-1
J gene: TRBJ2-7
CDR3 protein: CSAVGIRGSSYEQYF

V gene: TRBV20-1
J gene: TRBJ1-4
CDR3 protein: CSVSSINEKLFF

V gene: TRBV5-6
J gene: TRBJ2-1
CDR3 protein: CASSVPQGDNEQFF

V gene: TRBV20-1
J gene: TRBJ1-1
CDR3 protein: CSAKSAVRMNTEAFF

V gene: TRBV27
J gene: TRBJ2-7
CDR3 protein: CASSFVPYEQYF

V gene: TRBV20-1
J gene: TRBJ2-7
CDR3 protein: CSARDGENYEQYF

V gene: TRBV29-1
J gene: TRBJ2-7
CDR3 protein: CSVLWPQGAYYEQYF

V gene: TRBV5-1
J gene: TRBJ2-1
CDR3 protein: CASRPVRDLRREQFF

V gene: TRBV7-9
J gene: TRBJ1-1
CDR3 protein: CASSSIRGNTEAFF

V gene: TRBV20-1
J gene: TRBJ2-1
CDR3 protein: CSARKLVSYNEQFF

V gene: TRBV6-1
J gene: TRBJ2-4
CDR3 protein: CASSEVGGIAKNIQYF

V gene: TRBV12-3/TRBV12-4
J gene: TRBJ1-2
CDR3 protein: CASSFRADPDGYTF

V gene: TRBV29-1
J gene: TRBJ2-1
CDR3 protein: CSVEAGGYNEQFF

V gene: TRBV20-1
J gene: TRBJ2-7
CDR3 protein: CSGWRAYEQYF

V gene: TRBV20-1
J gene: TRBJ2-1
CDR3 protein: CSARQGPYNEQFF

V gene: TRBV20-1
J gene: TRBJ1-5
CDR3 protein: CSARVPTDSNQPQHF

V gene: TRBV29-1
J gene: TRBJ2-5
CDR3 protein: CSAFTVETQYF

V gene: TRBV20-1
J gene: TRBJ2-3
CDR3 protein: CSARDIPGNSTDTQYF

V gene: TRBV10-2
J gene: TRBJ2-7
CDR3 protein: CASSERGLTYEQYF

V gene: TRBV29-1
J gene: TRBJ2-2
CDR3 protein: CSVEFIGPALWVGELFF

V gene: TRBV5-5
J gene: TRBJ2-3
CDR3 protein: CASSSPRDPKGADTQYF

V gene: TRBV20-1
J gene: TRBJ2-1
CDR3 protein: CSARDGGLRGNYNEQFF

V gene: TRBV12-3/TRBV12-4
J gene: TRBJ2-7
CDR3 protein: CASSPTPELAGDTYEQYF

V gene: TRBV4-2
J gene: TRBJ2-1
CDR3 protein: CASSLLTGTSGGYNEQFF

V gene: TRBV20-1
J gene: TRBJ2-2
CDR3 protein: CSAKREQGALNTGELFF

V gene: TRBV6-5
J gene: TRBJ2-3
CDR3 protein: CASSYFGLLPDTQYF

V gene: TRBV10-3
J gene: TRBJ2-1
CDR3 protein: CASQSAGGSYNEQFF

V gene: TRBV12-3/TRBV12-4
J gene: TRBJ1-5
CDR3 protein: CASSPLINQPQHF